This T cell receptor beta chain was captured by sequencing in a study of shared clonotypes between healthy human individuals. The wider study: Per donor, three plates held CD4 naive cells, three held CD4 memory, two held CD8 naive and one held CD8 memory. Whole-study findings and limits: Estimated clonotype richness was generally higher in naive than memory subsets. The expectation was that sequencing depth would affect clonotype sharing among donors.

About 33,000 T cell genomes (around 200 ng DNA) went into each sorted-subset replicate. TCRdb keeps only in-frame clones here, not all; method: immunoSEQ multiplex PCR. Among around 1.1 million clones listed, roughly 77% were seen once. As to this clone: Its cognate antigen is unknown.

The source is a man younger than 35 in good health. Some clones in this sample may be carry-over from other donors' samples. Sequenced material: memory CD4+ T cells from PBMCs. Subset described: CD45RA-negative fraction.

The CDR3 region is CSVEGLAATDTQYF. The DNA of the CDR3 is TGCAGCGTTGAAGGCCTAGCGGCCACAGATACGCAGTATTTT. V usage is TRBV29-1 and J usage is TRBJ2-3, with 7 nucleotides matching TRBD2. This CDR3 region has 14 residues. With V trimmed by 1 base and J by 2 bases, 3 bases remained unmatched. CDR1 is SQVTM and CDR2 is ANQGSEA in the germline V gene.